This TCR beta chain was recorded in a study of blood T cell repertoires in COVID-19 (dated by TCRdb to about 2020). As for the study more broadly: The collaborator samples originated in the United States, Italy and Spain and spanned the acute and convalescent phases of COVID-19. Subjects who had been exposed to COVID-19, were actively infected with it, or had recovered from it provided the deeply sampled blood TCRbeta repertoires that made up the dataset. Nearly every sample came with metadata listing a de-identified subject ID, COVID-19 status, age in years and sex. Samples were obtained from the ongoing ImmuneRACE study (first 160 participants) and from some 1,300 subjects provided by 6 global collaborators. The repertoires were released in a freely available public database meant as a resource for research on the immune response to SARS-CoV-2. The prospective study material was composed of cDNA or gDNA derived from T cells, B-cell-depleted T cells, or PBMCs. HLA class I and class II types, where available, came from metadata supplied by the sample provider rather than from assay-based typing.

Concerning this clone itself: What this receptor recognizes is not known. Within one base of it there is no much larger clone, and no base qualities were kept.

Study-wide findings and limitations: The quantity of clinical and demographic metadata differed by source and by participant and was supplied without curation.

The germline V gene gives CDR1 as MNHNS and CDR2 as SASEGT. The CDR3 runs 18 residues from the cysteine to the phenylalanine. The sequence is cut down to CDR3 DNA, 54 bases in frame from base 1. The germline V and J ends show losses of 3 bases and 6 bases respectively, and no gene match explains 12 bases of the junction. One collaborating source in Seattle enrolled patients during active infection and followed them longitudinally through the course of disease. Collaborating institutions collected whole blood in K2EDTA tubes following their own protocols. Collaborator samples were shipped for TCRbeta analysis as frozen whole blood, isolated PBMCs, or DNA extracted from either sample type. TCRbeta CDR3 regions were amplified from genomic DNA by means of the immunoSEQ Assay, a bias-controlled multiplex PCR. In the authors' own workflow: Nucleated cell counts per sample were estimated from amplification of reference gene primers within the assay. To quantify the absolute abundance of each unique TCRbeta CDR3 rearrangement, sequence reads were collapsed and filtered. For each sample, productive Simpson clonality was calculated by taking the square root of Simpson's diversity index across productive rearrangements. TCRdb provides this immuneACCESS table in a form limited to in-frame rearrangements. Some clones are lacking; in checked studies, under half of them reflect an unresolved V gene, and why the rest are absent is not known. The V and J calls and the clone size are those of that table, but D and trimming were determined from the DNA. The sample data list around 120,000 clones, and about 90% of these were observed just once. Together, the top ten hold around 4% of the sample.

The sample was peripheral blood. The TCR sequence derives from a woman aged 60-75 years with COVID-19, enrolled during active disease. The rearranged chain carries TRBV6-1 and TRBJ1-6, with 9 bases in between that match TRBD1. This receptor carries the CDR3 CASSDKTGTGRFNSPLHF. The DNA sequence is TGTGCCAGCAGTGACAAGACCGGGACAGGGAGATTTAATTCACCCCTCCACTTT.